This is a list of T cell receptor beta chains from one sample in a study of blood T cell repertoires in COVID-19. Assay used: immunoSEQ multiplex PCR; TCRdb lists only in-frame clones, some missing. The sample holds a few hundred thousand clones, around nine tenths seen once. Sequenced: peripheral blood. The source of these receptors is a man in his sixties with acute or convalescent COVID-19. CDR3s include the opening cysteine and the closing phenylalanine or tryptophan. Each record gives: D gene, clone size, J gene, CDR3 length, V gene, CDR3 DNA, CDR3 protein. D genes are given only for firm matches. Some rows have no size entry. The others give once, few or many, or a class for an expanded clone.

.,.,TRBJ1-2,13,TRBV3-1/TRBV3-2,TGTGCCAGCAGCCAAGGTTTAGGGGAGGGATACACCTTC,CASSQGLGEGYTF
TRBD1,.,TRBJ1-5,14,TRBV7-2,TGTGCCAGCAGCTTGACAGGGGGAAATCAGCCCCAGCATTTT,CASSLTGGNQPQHF
.,.,TRBJ2-1,14,TRBV10-1,TGCGCCAGCAGTGACTCGACTGGCTACAATGAGCAGTTCTTC,CASSDSTGYNEQFF
TRBD2,.,TRBJ2-7,15,TRBV27,TGTGCCAGCAGTATCCAGTTAGCGGGGGACTACGAGCAGTACTTC,CASSIQLAGDYEQYF
TRBD2,once,TRBJ2-3,15,TRBV6-5,TGTGCCAGCAGTACTCTAGCGGGCTTCACAGATACGCAGTATTTT,CASSTLAGFTDTQYF
TRBD1,.,TRBJ1-2,15,TRBV6-5,TGTGCCAGCAGGCCCCGACAGGGGGCGATGCATGGCTACACCTTC,CASRPRQGAMHGYTF
.,.,TRBJ1-4,14,TRBV5-1,TGCGCCAGCAGCCCGGGGAGTCGGAATGAAAAACTGTTTTTT,CASSPGSRNEKLFF
.,.,TRBJ2-5,14,TRBV24-1,TGTGCCACCAGTGATTTGTCGGGTGAAGAGACCCAGTACTTC,CATSDLSGEETQYF
.,.,TRBJ1-1,11,TRBV27,TGTGCCAGCATACGTCAGACTGAAGCTTTCTTT,CASIRQTEAFF
.,.,TRBJ2-7,14,TRBV4-3,TGCGCCAGCAGCCAAGAACAGGGAAGCTACGAGCAGTACTTC,CASSQEQGSYEQYF
.,.,TRBJ1-5,12,TRBV7-8,TGTGCCAGCAGCTGGGGGGGTCAGCCCCAGCATTTT,CASSWGGQPQHF
.,.,TRBJ1-1,13,TRBV7-2,TGTGCCAGCAGCTTATATCGCGGGACTGAAGCTTTCTTT,CASSLYRGTEAFF
TRBD2,.,TRBJ2-3,16,TRBV30,TGTGCCTGGAGTGACCCCCGGGGGCGGGGGGGTTATACGCAGTATTTT,CAWSDPRGRGGYTQYF
TRBD1,.,TRBJ1-1,15,TRBV5-4,TGTGCCAGCAGCTTCCCGACAGGGAGTAGCACTGAAGCTTTCTTT,CASSFPTGSSTEAFF
TRBD1,.,TRBJ2-7,14,TRBV12-5,TGTGCTAGTGCCCCGGACAGGGCGAGCTACGAGCAGTACTTC,CASAPDRASYEQYF
TRBD1,.,TRBJ2-5,15,TRBV24-1,TGTGCCACCAGTGATTTGCAGACAGGGTCCGAGACCCAGTACTTC,CATSDLQTGSETQYF
TRBD2,.,TRBJ2-3,17,TRBV27,TGTGCCAGCAGTTTATTCGGACTAGCGGGAAGCACAGATACGCAGTATTTT,CASSLFGLAGSTDTQYF
TRBD1,few,TRBJ2-3,14,TRBV6-5,TGTGCCAGCACCTACCGGGACAGATCAGATACGCAGTATTTT,CASTYRDRSDTQYF
.,.,TRBJ2-1,10,TRBV6-5,TGTGCCAGCAAACGGGGTGAGCAGTTCTTC,CASKRGEQFF
TRBD2,.,TRBJ2-7,13,TRBV7-2,TGTGCCAGCAGCTCACCCCGGGAGGACGAGCAGTACTTC,CASSSPREDEQYF
.,.,TRBJ1-1,13,TRBV27,TGTGCCAGCAGTTCGGACAGGAACACTGAAGCTTTCTTT,CASSSDRNTEAFF